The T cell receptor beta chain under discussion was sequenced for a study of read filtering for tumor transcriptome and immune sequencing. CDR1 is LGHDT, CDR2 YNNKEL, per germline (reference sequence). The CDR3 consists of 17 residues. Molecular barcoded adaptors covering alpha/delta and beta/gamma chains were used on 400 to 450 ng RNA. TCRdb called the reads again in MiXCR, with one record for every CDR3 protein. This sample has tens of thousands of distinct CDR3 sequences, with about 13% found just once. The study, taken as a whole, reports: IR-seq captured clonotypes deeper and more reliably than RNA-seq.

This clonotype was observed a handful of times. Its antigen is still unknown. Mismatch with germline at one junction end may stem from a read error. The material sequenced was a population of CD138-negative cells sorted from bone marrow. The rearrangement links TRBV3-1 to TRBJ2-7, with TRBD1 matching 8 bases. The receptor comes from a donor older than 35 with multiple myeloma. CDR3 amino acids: CASSRKGDGQGAYVQYF. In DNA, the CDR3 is TGTGCCAGCAGCCGGAAAGGCGACGGACAGGGCGCCTACGTGCAGTACTTC.